These T cell receptor beta chains were read from a single sample in a study of patients and donors after allogeneic stem cell transplantation. TCRdb re-called the RT-PCR reads through MiXCR, storing one row per CDR3 protein. The table records more than 850,000 distinct CDR3 sequences, around 17% of them present only once. The sample comprised blood, either unsorted or a sorted T cell fraction (not recorded which). The receptors shown here come from a human donor who was either an allogeneic HSCT recipient or a stem cell or donor lymphocyte infusion donor (not recorded which). It is not recorded whose cells these are; they may come from a transplant donor. Both conserved end residues are part of each CDR3. Each record gives: clone size, J gene, D gene, V gene, CDR3 DNA, CDR3 protein. A D gene is named only where the DNA matches it firmly. Expanded clones are given a class, and other clones once, few, many or no size at all.

size: .
J: TRBJ2-1
D: .
V: TRBV4-1
DNA: TGCGCCAGCGCCCAAACCGAGGGGAATGAGCAGTTCTTC
CDR3: CASAQTEGNEQFF

size: few
J: TRBJ1-1
D: .
V: TRBV27
DNA: TGTGCCAGCAGTTCGCCCCTGCGACAGCTGAACACTGAAGCTTTCTTT
CDR3: CASSSPLRQLNTEAFF

size: .
J: TRBJ2-5
D: .
V: TRBV30
DNA: TGTGCCTGGTCTGGGCAGGGCCAAGAGACCCAGTACTTC
CDR3: CAWSGQGQETQYF

size: .
J: TRBJ1-2
D: .
V: TRBV20-1
DNA: TGCAGTGCCCAGACAATAGGGCTCCCCTATGGCTACACCTTC
CDR3: CSAQTIGLPYGYTF

size: .
J: TRBJ1-3
D: .
V: TRBV9
DNA: TGTGCCAGCAGCGTAGAGGGGCAACCTGGAAACACCATATATTTT
CDR3: CASSVEGQPGNTIYF

size: few
J: TRBJ2-1
D: .
V: TRBV14
DNA: TGTGCCAGCAGCCAAGTTTACGCCGGGAGCAATGAGCAGTTCTTC
CDR3: CASSQVYAGSNEQFF

size: few
J: TRBJ1-2
D: .
V: TRBV9
DNA: TGTGCCAGCAGCTCCCCTCCGGCAGGCTCCTATGGCTACACCTTC
CDR3: CASSSPPAGSYGYTF

size: .
J: TRBJ2-2
D: .
V: TRBV7-6
DNA: TGTGCCAGCCAACGGGCAGGAAAGGCCGGGGAGCTGTTTTTT
CDR3: CASQRAGKAGELFF

size: many
J: TRBJ2-1
D: .
V: TRBV5-1
DNA: TGCGCCAGCAGCTTAAATACTGAGCAGTTCTTC
CDR3: CASSLNTEQFF

size: .
J: TRBJ2-3
D: .
V: TRBV3-1
DNA: TGTGCCAGCAGCACCTTGAAGGGGGGCACAGATACGCAGTATTTT
CDR3: CASSTLKGGTDTQYF

size: few
J: TRBJ1-6
D: TRBD1
V: TRBV20-1
DNA: TGCAGTGCTAGACGCGACAGGGTTAATAATTCACCCCTCCACTTT
CDR3: CSARRDRVNNSPLHF

size: many
J: TRBJ2-3
D: .
V: TRBV20-1
DNA: TGCAGCGCCCAAAGCACAGATACGCAGTATTTT
CDR3: CSAQSTDTQYF

size: few
J: TRBJ1-1
D: .
V: TRBV20-1
DNA: TGCAGTGCTAGGAGACAGTCGAGGACTGAAGCTTTCTTT
CDR3: CSARRQSRTEAFF

size: few
J: TRBJ1-4
D: .
V: TRBV6-1
DNA: TGTGCCAGCATTGGGATGGCAACTAATGAAAAACTGTTTTTT
CDR3: CASIGMATNEKLFF

size: .
J: TRBJ2-7
D: TRBD1
V: TRBV28
DNA: TGTGCCAGCAGTTTTGGGACAGGCCCTAGGGGGCAGTACTTC
CDR3: CASSFGTGPRGQYF

size: .
J: TRBJ1-2
D: .
V: TRBV28
DNA: TGTGCCAGCACTGCGGGATTCAGGGATGGCTACACCTTC
CDR3: CASTAGFRDGYTF

size: many
J: TRBJ2-2
D: TRBD1
V: TRBV29-1
DNA: TGCAGCGTTGTGACCGGGACAGCGAACACCGGGGAGCTGTTTTTT
CDR3: CSVVTGTANTGELFF

size: .
J: TRBJ1-2
D: TRBD1
V: TRBV20-1
DNA: TGCAGTGCTAGATTCGGGACAGGGAGAATTAACTATGGCTACACCTTC
CDR3: CSARFGTGRINYGYTF

size: .
J: TRBJ1-3
D: .
V: TRBV19
DNA: TGTGCCAGCACCCTAGGACAGCATTCTGGAAACACCATATATTTT
CDR3: CASTLGQHSGNTIYF

size: few
J: TRBJ2-2
D: .
V: TRBV7-3
DNA: TGTGCCAGCAGCCGGAGAGGACCAACCCTAACCTTCACCGGGGAGCTGTTTTTT
CDR3: CASSRRGPTLTFTGELFF

size: few
J: TRBJ1-2
D: .
V: TRBV9
DNA: TGTGCCAGCAGGCGGGGGGCAAGAATAATGGGCTACACCTTC
CDR3: CASRRGARIMGYTF

size: .
J: TRBJ2-5
D: .
V: TRBV15
DNA: TGTGCCACCAGCAGAGGACCGCATGGGGCACGAGAGACCCAGTACTTC
CDR3: CATSRGPHGARETQYF

size: few
J: TRBJ2-5
D: TRBD2
V: TRBV20-1
DNA: TGCAGTGCTAGACAAAGAGGTAGCGGGAAAATGGAGACCCAGTACTTC
CDR3: CSARQRGSGKMETQYF

size: .
J: TRBJ1-4
D: .
V: TRBV7-9
DNA: TGTGCCAGCAGCTTATCCGGAATTGATAATGAAAAACTGTTTTTT
CDR3: CASSLSGIDNEKLFF

size: .
J: TRBJ2-7
D: .
V: TRBV2
DNA: TGTGCCTCCGCGGGGAGGTACGAGCAGTACTTC
CDR3: CASAGRYEQYF

size: few
J: TRBJ2-2
D: .
V: TRBV6-5
DNA: TGTGCCAGCAGTTCAAAGGGCTGGTGGACCGGGGAGCTGTTTTTT
CDR3: CASSSKGWWTGELFF

size: few
J: TRBJ2-7
D: .
V: TRBV5-4
DNA: TGTGCCAGCAGCCCTCCCGGGAACTCCTACGAGCAGTACTTC
CDR3: CASSPPGNSYEQYF